The next 16 T cell receptor beta chains were all read from a single sample in a study of shared clonotypes between healthy human individuals. Generated by immunoSEQ multiplex PCR, the TCRdb table keeps only in-frame clones and is missing some. The sample yields some 380,000 clones, 96% seen once. Sample: memory CD8+ T cells sorted from blood. Sample subset: CD45RO+ cells pooled with CCR7-negative TemRA cells. Source of these receptors: a man aged 25-45 years in good health.

This clone was found a few times. For the CDR3, the DNA is TGCGCCAGCAGCCAAGATAGGGGGACACCTAAGTTCACTGAAGCTTTCTTT. Translation gives CASSQDRGTPKFTEAFF. The chain joins TRBV4-1 to TRBJ1-1; a possible D gene is TRBD1 (6 bases). V lost 0 bases, J lost 4 bases, and 18 bases lay in between. Germline V gene data show CDR1 as MGHRA and CDR2 as YSYEKL. The CDR3 is 17 residues long.

Concerning this clone: In the same sample, other DNA sequences code for this CDR3. The genes are TRBV28 and TRBJ2-7; D call uncertain. The ends were cut back, 6 bases at V and 4 bases at J, with 7 bases in the middle. Germline V CDR1 and CDR2: MDHEN, SYDVKM. The CDR3 has 11 residues. The chain's CDR3 is CASSLTYEQYF. The CDR3 DNA follows: TGTGCCAGCAGCTTAACATACGAGCAGTACTTC.

V gene TRBV7-8 combines with J gene TRBJ1-5; the D is unclear. Germline V gene data show CDR1 as SGHVS and CDR2 as FQNEAQ. V was cut by 4 bases and J by 7 bases, with 11 bases left in between. This CDR3 spans 13 amino acids. The CDR3 sequence: CASSSGPFQPQHF. CDR3 in DNA: TGTGCCAGCAGCTCCGGGCCGTTCCAGCCCCAGCATTTT.

The chain is built from TRBV2 and TRBJ1-5; D remains unclear. The CDR3 runs to 13 residues. Between the trimmed V and J ends, which lost 1 base and 9 bases, there was a span of 10 bases. Looked up from germline, CDR1 is SNHLY and CDR2 is FYNNEI. Here the CDR3 DNA reads TGTGCCAGCAGTGAAGGCGCGGCTCGGCCCCAGCATTTT. This encodes CASSEGAARPQHF.

The count of this clone is one. The chain couples TRBV21-1 to TRBJ2-4; the DNA was not used to check the table's D call, TRBD1. TRBV21-1 is a recognized pseudogene. The CDR3 sequence is 18 residues long. Written as DNA, the CDR3 is TGTGCCAGCAGCACCCGCACTGACAGGGAAGCTTGGGAAAACATTCAGTACTTC. Protein sequence: CASSTRTDREAWENIQYF.

This clone appeared once. The chain has TRBV7-9 and TRBJ2-7; no reliable D call. Germline CDR1 and CDR2: SEHNR and FQNEAQ (reference sequence). V was pared by 4 bases and J by 3 bases, with 10 bases between. CDR3 length: 13 residues. The CDR3 loop is CASSYSLNYEQYF. DNA of the CDR3: TGTGCCAGCAGCTACTCGCTCAACTACGAGCAGTACTTC.

Worth noting for this clone: Other DNA sequences from this sample encode an identical CDR3 as well. The chain links TRBV9 to TRBJ2-5; D is perhaps TRBD2 (5 bases). The ends were cut back, 0 bases at V and 5 bases at J, with 5 bases in the middle. The CDR3 is 12 amino acids. The V gene's germline CDR1 is SGDLS and CDR2 YYNGEE. CDR3 sequence (DNA): TGTGCCAGCAGCGTAGGCGGGGAGACCCAGTACTTC. Translating it yields CASSVGGETQYF.

The chain combines TRBV7-8 with TRBJ2-1; 7 bases are shared with TRBD2. The V and J ends lost 6 bases and 4 bases, in that order; junction bases with no gene match: 6. CDR3 length: 14 amino acids. Per germline, CDR1 SGHVS and CDR2 FQNEAQ. The CDR3 DNA follows: TGTGCCAGCAGGAACCTAGCGGCTTACAATGAGCAGTTCTTC. As protein: CASRNLAAYNEQFF.

V is TRBV10-2 and J is TRBJ2-7, with 9 nucleotides matching TRBD2. This CDR3 region has 13 residues. Germline values: CDR1 WSHSY, CDR2 SAAADI. J was trimmed by 9 bases and V by 3 bases; bases with no gene match: 6. This CDR3 reads CASSDSGSGVQYF. Here the CDR3 DNA reads TGCGCCAGCAGTGATAGCGGGAGCGGGGTGCAGTACTTC.

The chain couples TRBV6-6 to TRBJ2-7, with 8 bases identical to TRBD1. Losses at the gene ends were 7 bases for V and 4 bases for J; bases not matched to a gene: 6. Germline assignment: CDR1 MNHNY and CDR2 SVGAGI (reference sequence). This CDR3 spans 13 amino acids. The CDR3: CASTRQGNYEQYF. The CDR3 nucleotides are TGTGCCAGCACCCGACAGGGGAATTACGAGCAGTACTTC.

The CDR3 DNA reads as TGTGCCAGCAGTTTATCGAGACCGATCACAGATACGCAGTATTTT. Its translation is CASSLSRPITDTQYF. The chain links TRBV27 to TRBJ2-3, with unresolved D. Germline values: CDR1 MNHEY, CDR2 SMNVEV (reference sequence). This CDR3 has 15 amino acids. V lost 0 bases and J lost 2, with 9 bases in between.

This chain links TRBV13 with TRBJ2-7, with TRBD1 identical over 10 bases. CDR3 size: 14 residues. Unmatched junction bases numbered 2, after V lost 4 bases and J lost 2 bases. Germline V gene sequence: CDR1 PRHDT, CDR2 FYEKMQ (reference sequence). CDR3 in DNA: TGTGCCAGCAGCTCCGGACAGGGGGCCTACGAGCAGTACTTC. This sequence encodes CASSSGQGAYEQYF.

This clone occurred once. This chain connects TRBV12-5 to TRBJ2-6; no clear D. V lost 2 bases and J 3 bases, leaving 2 bases between the germline ends. The CDR3 has 13 residues. From germline, CDR1 is LGHNT and CDR2 FRNRAP. CDR3 sequence: CASGLYGANVLTF. CDR3 DNA sequence: TGTGCTAGTGGTTTGTATGGGGCCAACGTCCTGACTTTC.

This chain uses TRBV6-5 with TRBJ1-2; 8 bases agree with TRBD1. Germline trimming cut 1 base from V and 6 bases from J; bases unmatched to any gene: 1. The CDR3 has 13 amino acids. From germline, CDR1 is MNHEY and CDR2 SVGAGI. The CDR3 DNA reads as TGTGCCAGCAGTTACTTGACAGGGGATGGCTACACCTTC. Protein sequence: CASSYLTGDGYTF.

The chain combines TRBV6-1 with TRBJ1-2; TRBD1 aligns across 8 bases. V gave up 2 bases and J gave up 5 bases; unmatched junction bases: 10. The germline CDR1 and CDR2 sequences are MNHNS and SASEGT. The CDR3 covers 16 residues. CDR3 nucleotide sequence: TGTGCCAGCAGTGAAATGAATCAGGGGGCCCTATATGGCTACACCTTC. Translated, it gives CASSEMNQGALYGYTF.

This chain connects TRBV7-2 to TRBJ2-1; the D is unclear. V lost 2 bases and J lost 5, with 4 bases in between. In germline, CDR1 is SGHTA, CDR2 FQGNSA. The CDR3 runs to 12 residues. The chain's CDR3 is CASSLSDNEQFF. The CDR3 bases are TGTGCCAGCAGCTTATCGGACAATGAGCAGTTCTTC.